Below, one T cell receptor (beta chain) is given with its context. Arm-PCR of CDR3 regions with iRepertoire HTBI primers generated TCR beta libraries. TCRdb processed the multiplex PCR reads anew with MiXCR; each CDR3 protein has one entry. This table has under 300,000 distinct CDR3 sequences, roughly a fifth appearing once. This record comes from a study of regulatory T cells in long-lasting Graves disease. The CDR3 covers 14 residues. Germline assignment: CDR1 MNHNS and CDR2 SASEGT. V gave up 6 bases and J gave up 5 bases, with 16 bases separating them. Noted time point: newly diagnosed GD, antithyroid drugs for less than 3 months. There was RNA extracted from PBMCs, and the TCR library was made from it. Collection of peripheral blood (roughly 9.3 milliliters) was done using EDTA tubes.

The receptor comes from a female donor with Graves disease. This chain uses TRBV6-1 with TRBJ1-2; TRBD1 is a possible D gene (5 bases). The input for sequencing was peripheral blood mononuclear cells (PBMCs), taken at new diagnosis, from a patient treated with antithyroid drugs. Here the CDR3 reads CASRRPDRKYGYTF. The CDR3 DNA reads TGTGCCAGCAGACGCCCCGACAGAAAATATGGCTACACCTTC.